The sequence of this T cell receptor beta chain was determined in a study of blood T cell repertoires in COVID-19 (TCRdb year 2020). Concerning the study at large: Collaborator samples came from the United States, Italy and Spain and covered acute and convalescent phases of COVID-19. The samples were drawn from two sources: the first 160 participants of the ongoing ImmuneRACE study, and 1,000 to 1,500 subjects contributed by 6 global collaborators. The repertoires were made available in a free public database intended to serve as a resource for research on the immune response to SARS-CoV-2. Where available, HLA class I and class II types were obtained from metadata supplied by the sample provider rather than from assay-based typing. The prospective study material was composed of cDNA or gDNA derived from T cells, B-cell-depleted T cells, or PBMCs. The sample metadata nearly always contained a de-identified subject ID, COVID-19 status, age in years and sex. Deeply sampled blood TCRbeta repertoires from subjects exposed to, actively infected with, or recovered from COVID-19 were included in the dataset. Study-wide findings and limitations: How much clinical and demographic metadata was included differed by source and by participant, and the metadata was provided uncurated.

A note on this clone: It lacks a known antigen. No much larger clone exists at a distance of one base, and base qualities are not known.

Whole blood was collected in K2EDTA tubes by collaborating institutions according to the institutions' own protocols. For TCRbeta analysis, collaborators shipped samples in one of three forms: frozen whole blood, isolated PBMCs, or DNA extracted from either of those sample types. From the cysteine through the phenylalanine, the CDR3 covers 16 amino acids. Just CDR3 DNA is preserved here, 48 bases in frame from base 1. The germline V gene supplies CDR1 SNHLY and CDR2 FYNNEI. Unmatched junction bases come to 9, with V trimmed by 5 bases and J by 7 bases. TCRbeta CDR3 regions were amplified from genomic DNA using the immunoSEQ Assay, a bias-controlled multiplex PCR. Turning to the authors' computational methods: The number of nucleated cells in each sample was estimated by amplification of reference gene primers within the assay. Sequence reads were collapsed and filtered to measure the absolute abundance of every unique TCRbeta CDR3 rearrangement. For each sample, productive Simpson clonality was calculated by taking the square root of Simpson's diversity index across productive rearrangements. Entries here come from immuneACCESS through TCRdb and include only in-frame sequences with V and J called. Some clones fail to appear in such tables; in the studies checked, an unresolved V gene covers under half of the shortfall, and the cause of the remainder is unknown. That table furnishes V, J and clone size, whereas the DNA furnished D and trimming. The sample data list around 100,000 clones, and about four fifths of these were observed just once. Around 4.8% of the sample lies in the top ten.

This receptor chain uses TRBV2 and TRBJ2-3; 13 bases in the junction line up with TRBD2. Sequenced: peripheral blood. The TCR originated in a man aged 55 to 70 with acute or convalescent COVID-19. The bases are TGTGCCAGCAGTCCAACTAGCGGGAGGGCCGTCAATACGCAGTATTTT. The translation is CASSPTSGRAVNTQYF.